The rows below give T cell receptor beta chains drawn from one sample of a study of T cell responses to AZD1222 COVID-19 vaccine. TCRdb's copy holds only in-frame clones and misses some; the assay was immunoSEQ multiplex PCR. The sample lists fewer than 75,000 clones, 85% to 95% occurring once. The specimen was peripheral blood, collected 28 days after the second dose of the MenACWY control vaccine. Receptors originate from an adult who received the MenACWY meningococcal vaccine as a control. Each CDR3 is given with its conserved first and last residue. D genes are given only for firm matches. Only some rows state a clone size, as once, few, many or a class for expanded clones.

abundance	d_gene	v_gene	j_gene	CDR3nt	CDR3aa
-	TRBD1	TRBV19	TRBJ1-2	TGTGCCAGTAACAGGGGGCTCGGTGGCTACACCTTC	CASNRGLGGYTF
-	-	TRBV30	TRBJ1-5	TGTGCCTGGAGTGGGCGACCCGAGGAGCCCCAGCATTTT	CAWSGRPEEPQHF
-	-	TRBV18	TRBJ2-7	TGTGCCAGCTCACCAGGAGCGAACTACGAGCAGTACTTC	CASSPGANYEQYF
-	-	TRBV28	TRBJ1-1	TGTGCCAGCAGTCCGGGGGTAAGCACTGAAGCTTTCTTT	CASSPGVSTEAFF
-	TRBD1	TRBV10-3	TRBJ1-2	TGTGCCATCAGCCCAGACAGGGCAGACGGCTACACCTTC	CAISPDRADGYTF
-	-	TRBV12-3/TRBV12-4	TRBJ2-1	TGTGCCAGCAGTTTAGGGGTTGAGCAGTTCTTC	CASSLGVEQFF
-	-	TRBV2	TRBJ2-2	TGTGCCAGCAGTGAGGAGGGCTTGGGGACCGGGGAGCTGTTTTTT	CASSEEGLGTGELFF
-	-	TRBV7-2	TRBJ2-1	TGTGCCAGCAGCTTAGGGTGGGATAGCTCCTACAATGAGCAGTTCTTC	CASSLGWDSSYNEQFF
-	TRBD2	TRBV29-1	TRBJ2-1	TGCAGCGTTGAATCTCCCCAGCGGGAGAGTTACAATGAGCAGTTCTTC	CSVESPQRESYNEQFF
-	-	TRBV25-1	TRBJ2-5	TGTGCCAGCAGGTCGGGGAGCCAGAAGACCCAGTACTTC	CASRSGSQKTQYF
-	TRBD1	TRBV6-1	TRBJ2-3	TGTGCCAGCAGGGAACGGGACAGGGGAACAGATACGCAGTATTTT	CASRERDRGTDTQYF
-	TRBD2	TRBV28	TRBJ2-1	TGTGCCAGCACCCCTCATGGGGCTAGCGGGCACAATGAGCAGTTCTTC	CASTPHGASGHNEQFF
-	TRBD1	TRBV19	TRBJ1-1	TGTGCCAGTAGTGGGACAGGGGGCTTCATGAACACTGAAGCTTTCTTT	CASSGTGGFMNTEAFF
-	-	TRBV4-1	TRBJ1-3	TGCGCCAGCAGCCATGTTTTGACATCCTCGGCCTCTGGAAACACCATATATTTT	CASSHVLTSSASGNTIYF
-	-	TRBV6-4	TRBJ1-5	TGTGCCAGCAGTGACTCGATTTATACCGAGGGACGGCGCAATCAGCCCCAGCATTTT	CASSDSIYTEGRRNQPQHF
-	-	TRBV28	TRBJ1-1	TGTGCCAGCAGCGGACATACCAAGAACACTGAAGCTTTCTTT	CASSGHTKNTEAFF
-	-	TRBV4-2	TRBJ2-3	TGTGCCAGCAGCCAAGGGTTCCCAGATACGCAGTATTTT	CASSQGFPDTQYF
-	TRBD2	TRBV27	TRBJ2-7	TGTGCCAGCGCACCACTAGCGGGAGCTGTCGAGCAGTACTTC	CASAPLAGAVEQYF
-	-	TRBV3-1/TRBV3-2	TRBJ2-7	TGTGCCAGCAGCCAACGGGCTAGGGCCGGGTTGGACGAGCAGTACTTC	CASSQRARAGLDEQYF
-	-	TRBV5-1	TRBJ2-3	TGCGCCAGCAGCTTGGATTCCCGGGATACGCAGTATTTT	CASSLDSRDTQYF
-	-	TRBV4-1	TRBJ2-7	TGCGCCAGCAGCCAAGGCCGGACCTACGAGCAGTACTTC	CASSQGRTYEQYF
-	-	TRBV28	TRBJ1-2	TGTGCCAGCAGTTTATGGGGAGAAGTAAACTATGGCTACACCTTC	CASSLWGEVNYGYTF
-	TRBD2	TRBV6-2/TRBV6-3	TRBJ2-1	TGTGCCAGCAGTTCTAGAGCGGGGGTAGCGGGAGCACACAATGAGCAGTTCTTC	CASSSRAGVAGAHNEQFF
-	-	TRBV5-1	TRBJ2-3	TGCGCCAGCAGCCTAGGCGATGGCCGCACAGATACGCAGTATTTT	CASSLGDGRTDTQYF
once	-	TRBV28	TRBJ1-4	TGTGCCAGCAGACCCTCGGGGCCAAATGAAAAACTGTTTTTT	CASRPSGPNEKLFF
-	-	TRBV5-1	TRBJ1-2	TGCGCCAGCAGCTTGGAGGGGGTACAAGGCTACACCTTC	CASSLEGVQGYTF
-	-	TRBV14	TRBJ1-1	TGTGCCAGCAGCCTAGAGATTGGCACTGAAGCTTTCTTT	CASSLEIGTEAFF
-	TRBD1	TRBV6-5	TRBJ2-5	TGTGCCAGCAGTTACGGACAGGGGACGAGGGCCCAGTACTTC	CASSYGQGTRAQYF
few	-	TRBV7-2	TRBJ1-2	TGTGCCAGCAGCTTATCGGCAAGTGAGAGCTACACCTTC	CASSLSASESYTF
-	-	TRBV27	TRBJ2-2	TGTGCCAGCAGATTCACCGGGGAGCTGTTTTTT	CASRFTGELFF
-	TRBD1	TRBV11-1	TRBJ1-2	TGTGCCAGCAGCTTAAGGACAGGGAGCGGCTACACCTTC	CASSLRTGSGYTF
-	-	TRBV6-5	TRBJ1-6	TGTGCCAGCAGGGGGCCGAGCTATAATTCACCCCTCCACTTT	CASRGPSYNSPLHF
-	-	TRBV4-3	TRBJ2-7	TGCGCCAGCAGCCAAGTGGGGGGAGGCTCCTACGAGCAGTACTTC	CASSQVGGGSYEQYF
-	-	TRBV28	TRBJ1-2	TGTGCCAGCAGTTTCCTGGGATATGGCTACACCTTC	CASSFLGYGYTF
-	-	TRBV6-5	TRBJ1-1	TGTGCCAGCAGACTCAGTCAGGGCGGGACTGAAGCTTTCTTT	CASRLSQGGTEAFF
-	-	TRBV6-5	TRBJ1-3	TGTGCCAGCAGTTACGCCGCAGATGCCTCTGGAAACACCATATATTTT	CASSYAADASGNTIYF
-	-	TRBV21-1	TRBJ2-2	TGTGCCAGCAGCAATTTACCCCCTGGGGCAAAGAACACCGGGGAGCTGTTTTTT	CASSNLPPGAKNTGELFF